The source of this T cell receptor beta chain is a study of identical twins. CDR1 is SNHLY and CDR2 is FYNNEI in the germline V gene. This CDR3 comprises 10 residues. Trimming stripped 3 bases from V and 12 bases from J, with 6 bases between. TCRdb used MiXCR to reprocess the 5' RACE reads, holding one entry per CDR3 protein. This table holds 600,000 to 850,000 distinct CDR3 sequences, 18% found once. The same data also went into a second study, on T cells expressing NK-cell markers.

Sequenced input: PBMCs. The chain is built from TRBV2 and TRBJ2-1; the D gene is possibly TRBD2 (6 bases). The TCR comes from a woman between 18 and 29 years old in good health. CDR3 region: CASSEGGQFF. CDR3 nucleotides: TGTGCCAGCAGTGAGGGGGGGCAGTTCTTC.